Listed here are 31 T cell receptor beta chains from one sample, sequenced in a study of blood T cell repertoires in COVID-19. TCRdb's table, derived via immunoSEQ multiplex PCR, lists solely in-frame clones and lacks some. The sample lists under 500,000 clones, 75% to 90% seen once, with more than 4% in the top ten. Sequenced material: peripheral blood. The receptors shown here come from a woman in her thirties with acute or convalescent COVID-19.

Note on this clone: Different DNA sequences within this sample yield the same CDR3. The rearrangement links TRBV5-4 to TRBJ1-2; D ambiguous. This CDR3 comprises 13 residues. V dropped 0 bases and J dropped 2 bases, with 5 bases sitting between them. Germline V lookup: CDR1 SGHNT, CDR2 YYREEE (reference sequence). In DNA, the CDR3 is TGTGCCAGCAGCTTGGACGGGAACTATGGCTACACCTTC. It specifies CASSLDGNYGYTF.

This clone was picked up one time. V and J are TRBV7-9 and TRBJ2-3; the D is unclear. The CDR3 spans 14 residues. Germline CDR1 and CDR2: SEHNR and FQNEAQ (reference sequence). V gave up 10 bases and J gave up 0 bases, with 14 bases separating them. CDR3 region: CATSEQRSTDTQYF. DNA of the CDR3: TGTGCCACTTCCGAGCAGCGTAGCACAGATACGCAGTATTTT.

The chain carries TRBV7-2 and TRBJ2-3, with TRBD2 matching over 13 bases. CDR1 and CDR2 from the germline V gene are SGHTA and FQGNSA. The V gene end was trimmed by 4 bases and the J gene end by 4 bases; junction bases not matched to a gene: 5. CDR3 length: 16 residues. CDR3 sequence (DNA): TGTGCCAGCAGCTCCCGACTAGCGGGGGGTCCAGATACGCAGTATTTT. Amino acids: CASSSRLAGGPDTQYF.

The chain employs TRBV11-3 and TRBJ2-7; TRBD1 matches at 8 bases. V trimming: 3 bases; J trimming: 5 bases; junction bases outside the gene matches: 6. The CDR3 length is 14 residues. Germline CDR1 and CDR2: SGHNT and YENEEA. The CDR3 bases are TGTGCCAGCAGCTTCCCCAGGGGGCAGAACGAGCAGTACTTC. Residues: CASSFPRGQNEQYF.

CDR3: CAWSIDRSNQPQHF. CDR3 nucleotides: TGTGCCTGGAGTATAGACAGAAGCAATCAGCCCCAGCATTTT. The rearrangement uses TRBV30 and TRBJ1-5; perhaps TRBD1 as D (5 bases). Trimming cost V 2 bases and J 1 base, with 9 bases left between them. In germline, CDR1 is GTSNPN, CDR2 SVGIG (reference sequence). The CDR3 length is 14 residues.

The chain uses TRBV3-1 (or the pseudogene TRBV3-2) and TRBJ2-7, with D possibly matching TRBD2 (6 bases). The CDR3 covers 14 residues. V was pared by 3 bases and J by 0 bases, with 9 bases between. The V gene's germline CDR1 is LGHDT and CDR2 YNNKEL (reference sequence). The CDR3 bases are TGTGCCAGCAGCCATGCGGGAAGCTCCTACGAGCAGTACTTC. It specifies CASSHAGSSYEQYF.

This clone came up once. The CDR3 nucleotides read TGTGCCAGCAGTTCTACAGGGAGGGCTAATAACTATGGCTACACCTTC. It translates to CASSSTGRANNYGYTF. The J gene is TRBJ1-2, the V gene TRBV6-6; D possibly corresponds to TRBD1 (6 bases). The CDR3 covers 16 residues. Germline CDR1 is MNHNY and CDR2 is SVGAGI (reference sequence). Deletions cut 4 bases from V and 1 base from J, with 16 bases between.

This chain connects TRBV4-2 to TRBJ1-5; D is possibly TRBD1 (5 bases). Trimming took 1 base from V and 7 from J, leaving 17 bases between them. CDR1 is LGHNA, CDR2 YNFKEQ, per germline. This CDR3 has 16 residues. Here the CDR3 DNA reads TGTGCCAGCAGCCAAGTGAGCCAGGGTTTTTTGCAGCCCCAGCATTTT. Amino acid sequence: CASSQVSQGFLQPQHF.

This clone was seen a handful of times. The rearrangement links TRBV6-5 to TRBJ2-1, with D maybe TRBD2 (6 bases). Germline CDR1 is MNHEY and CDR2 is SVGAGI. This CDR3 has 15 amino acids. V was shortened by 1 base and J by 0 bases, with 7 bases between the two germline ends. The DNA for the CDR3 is TGTGCCAGCAGTTACTACGGGAGCTCCTACAATGAGCAGTTCTTC. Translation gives CASSYYGSSYNEQFF.

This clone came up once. The CDR3 DNA is TGTGCCAGCAGTGACCCGGGGGGCCATGAAAAACTGTTTTTT. As protein: CASSDPGGHEKLFF. The chain couples TRBV25-1 to TRBJ1-4; the D gene is possibly TRBD1 (6 bases). Deletions cut 3 bases from V and 6 bases from J, with 11 bases between. The CDR3 runs 14 residues. Germline values: CDR1 MGHDK, CDR2 SYGVNS.

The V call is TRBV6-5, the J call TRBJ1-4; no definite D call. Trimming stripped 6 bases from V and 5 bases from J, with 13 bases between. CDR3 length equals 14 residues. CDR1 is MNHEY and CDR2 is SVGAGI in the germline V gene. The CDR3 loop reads CASSRLRPNEKLFF. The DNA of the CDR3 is TGTGCCAGCAGCAGACTTAGACCCAATGAAAAACTGTTTTTT.

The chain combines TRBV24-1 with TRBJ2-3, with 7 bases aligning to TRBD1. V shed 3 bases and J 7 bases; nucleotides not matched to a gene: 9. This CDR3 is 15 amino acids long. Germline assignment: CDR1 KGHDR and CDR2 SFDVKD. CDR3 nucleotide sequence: TGTGCCACCAGTGATCGAGCGACAGGGCCCAATACGCAGTATTTT. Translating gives CATSDRATGPNTQYF.

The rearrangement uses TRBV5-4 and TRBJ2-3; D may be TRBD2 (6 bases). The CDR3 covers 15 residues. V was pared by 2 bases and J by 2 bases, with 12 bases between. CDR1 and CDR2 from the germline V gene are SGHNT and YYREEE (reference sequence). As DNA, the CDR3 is TGTGCCAGCAGCTTTACGGCGGGGATCACAGATACGCAGTATTTT. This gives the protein CASSFTAGITDTQYF. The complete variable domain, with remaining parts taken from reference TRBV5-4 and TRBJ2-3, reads ETGVTQSPTHLIKTRGQQVTLRCSSQSGHNTVSWYQQALGQGPQFIFQYYREEENGRGNFPPRFSGLQFPNYSSELNVNALELDDSALYLCASSFTAGITDTQYFGPGTRLTVL.

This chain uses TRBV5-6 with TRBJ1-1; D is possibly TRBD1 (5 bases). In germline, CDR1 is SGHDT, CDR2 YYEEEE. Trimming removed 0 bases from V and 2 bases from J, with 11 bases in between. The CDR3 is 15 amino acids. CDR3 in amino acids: CASSLVPDRNTEAFF. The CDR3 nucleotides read TGTGCCAGCAGCTTGGTTCCCGACAGAAACACTGAAGCTTTCTTT.

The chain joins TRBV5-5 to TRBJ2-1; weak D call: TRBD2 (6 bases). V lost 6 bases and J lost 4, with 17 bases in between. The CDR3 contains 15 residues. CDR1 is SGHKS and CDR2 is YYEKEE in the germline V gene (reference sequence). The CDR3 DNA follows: TGTGCCAGCACCATAAGAGCGGGTACTTACAATGAGCAGTTCTTC. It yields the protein CASTIRAGTYNEQFF.

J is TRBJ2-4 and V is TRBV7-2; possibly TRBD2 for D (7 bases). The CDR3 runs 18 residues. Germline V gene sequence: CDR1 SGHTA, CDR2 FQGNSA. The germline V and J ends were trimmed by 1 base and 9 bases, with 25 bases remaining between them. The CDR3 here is CASSLEGRGGAAASIQYF. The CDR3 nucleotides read TGTGCCAGCAGCTTAGAGGGGAGGGGGGGGGCGGCCGCGAGCATTCAGTACTTC.

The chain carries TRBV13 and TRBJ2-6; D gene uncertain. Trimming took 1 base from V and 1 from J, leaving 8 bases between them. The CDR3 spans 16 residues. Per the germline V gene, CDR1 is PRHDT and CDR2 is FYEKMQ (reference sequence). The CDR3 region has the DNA TGTGCCAGCAGCTTAGCTGGCGGTTCTGGGGCCAACGTCCTGACTTTC. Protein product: CASSLAGGSGANVLTF.

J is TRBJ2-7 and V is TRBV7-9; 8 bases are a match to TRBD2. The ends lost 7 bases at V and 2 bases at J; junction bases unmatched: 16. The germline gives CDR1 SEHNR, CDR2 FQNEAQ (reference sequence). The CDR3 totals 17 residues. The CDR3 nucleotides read TGTGCCAGCACCCATCCCCCGGATAGCGGGGCTGCCTACGAGCAGTACTTC. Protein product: CASTHPPDSGAAYEQYF.

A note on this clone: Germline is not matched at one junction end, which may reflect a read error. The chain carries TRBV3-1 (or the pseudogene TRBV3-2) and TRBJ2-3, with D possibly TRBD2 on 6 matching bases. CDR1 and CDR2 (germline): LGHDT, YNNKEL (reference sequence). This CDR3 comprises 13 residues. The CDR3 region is CASSQVPKLAMKF. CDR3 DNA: TGTGCCAGCAGCCAAGTACCCAAACTAGCAATGAAGTTT.

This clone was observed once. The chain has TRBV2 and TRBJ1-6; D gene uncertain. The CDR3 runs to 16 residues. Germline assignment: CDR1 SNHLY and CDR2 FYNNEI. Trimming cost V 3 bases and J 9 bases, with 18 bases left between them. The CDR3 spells CASSDGKRTGSSPLHF. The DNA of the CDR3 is TGTGCCAGCAGTGACGGGAAACGGACTGGAAGTTCACCCCTCCACTTT.

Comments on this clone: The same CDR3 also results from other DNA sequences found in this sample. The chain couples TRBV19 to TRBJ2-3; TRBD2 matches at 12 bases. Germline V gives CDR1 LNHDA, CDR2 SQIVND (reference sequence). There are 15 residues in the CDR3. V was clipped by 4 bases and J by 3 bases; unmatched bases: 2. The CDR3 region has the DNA TGTGCCAGTAGTACTAGCGGGGGGGCGACAGATACGCAGTATTTT. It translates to CASSTSGGATDTQYF.

The CDR3 DNA follows: TGTGCCAGTAGTATAGTAACTAGCGGGGTACAAGATACGCAGTATTTT. It encodes CASSIVTSGVQDTQYF. This chain joins TRBV19 and TRBJ2-3; 10 nucleotides align to TRBD2. CDR3 length: 16 residues. Germline loops: CDR1 LNHDA, CDR2 SQIVND (reference sequence). Trimming took 1 base from V and 5 from J; bases not matched to a gene: 6. Full variable domain (outside the CDR3, taken from reference TRBV19 and TRBJ2-3): DGGITQSPKYLFRKEGQNVTLSCEQNLNHDAMYWYRQDPGQGLRLIYYSQIVNDFQKGDIAEGYSVSREKKESFPLTVTSAQKNPTAFYLCASSIVTSGVQDTQYFGPGTRLTVL.

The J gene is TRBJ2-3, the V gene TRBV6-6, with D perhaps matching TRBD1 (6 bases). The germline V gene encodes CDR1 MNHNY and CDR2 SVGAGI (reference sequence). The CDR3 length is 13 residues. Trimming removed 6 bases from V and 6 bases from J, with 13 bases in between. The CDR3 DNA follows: TGTGCCAGCAGATCCACAGGGCGCGATACGCAGTATTTT. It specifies CASRSTGRDTQYF.

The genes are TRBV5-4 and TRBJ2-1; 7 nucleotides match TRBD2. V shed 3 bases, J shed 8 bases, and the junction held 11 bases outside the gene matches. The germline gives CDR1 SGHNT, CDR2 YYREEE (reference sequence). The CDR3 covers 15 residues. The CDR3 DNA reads TGTGCCAGCAGCTCCCCGTTTGGGGGGGTCCATGAGCAGTTCTTC. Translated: CASSSPFGGVHEQFF.

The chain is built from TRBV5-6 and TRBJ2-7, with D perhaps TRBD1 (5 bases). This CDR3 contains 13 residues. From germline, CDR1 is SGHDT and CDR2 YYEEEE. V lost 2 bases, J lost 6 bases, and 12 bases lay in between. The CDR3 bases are TGTGCCAGCAGCTTCGGCGGCAGGGCCGAGCAGTACTTC. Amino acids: CASSFGGRAEQYF. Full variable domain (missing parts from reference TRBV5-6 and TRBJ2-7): DAGVTQSPTHLIKTRGQQVTLRCSPKSGHDTVSWYQQALGQGPQFIFQYYEEEERQRGNFPDRFSGHQFPNYSSELNVNALLLGDSALYLCASSFGGRAEQYFGPGTRLTVT.

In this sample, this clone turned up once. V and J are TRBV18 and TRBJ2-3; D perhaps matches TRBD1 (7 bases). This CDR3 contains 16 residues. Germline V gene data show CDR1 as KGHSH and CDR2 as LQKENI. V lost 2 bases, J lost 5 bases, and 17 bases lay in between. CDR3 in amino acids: CASSPRTARGVDTQYF. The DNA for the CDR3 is TGTGCCAGCTCACCAAGAACGGCCAGGGGGGTAGATACGCAGTATTTT. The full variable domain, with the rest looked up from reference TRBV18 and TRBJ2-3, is NAGVMQNPRHLVRRRGQEARLRCSPMKGHSHVYWYRQLPEEGLKFMVYLQKENIIDESGMPKERFSAEFPKEGPSILRIQQVVRGDSAAYFCASSPRTARGVDTQYFGPGTRLTVL.

CDR3 region: CASSFYSGTSTPSYEQYF. DNA for the CDR3: TGTGCCAGCAGCTTCTACTCCGGGACTAGCACCCCCTCCTACGAGCAGTACTTC. V gene TRBV11-2 combines with J gene TRBJ2-7; 9 positions match TRBD2. J lost 0 bases, V lost 3 bases, and 12 bases had no gene match. CDR1 SGHAT and CDR2 FQNNGV come from the germline V gene. There are 18 residues in the CDR3.

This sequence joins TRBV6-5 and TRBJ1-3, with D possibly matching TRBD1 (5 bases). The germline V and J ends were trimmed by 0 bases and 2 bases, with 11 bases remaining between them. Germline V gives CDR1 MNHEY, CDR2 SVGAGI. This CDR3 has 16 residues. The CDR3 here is CASSYSTGRAGNTIYF. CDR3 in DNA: TGTGCCAGCAGTTACTCGACGGGCAGGGCTGGAAACACCATATATTTT.

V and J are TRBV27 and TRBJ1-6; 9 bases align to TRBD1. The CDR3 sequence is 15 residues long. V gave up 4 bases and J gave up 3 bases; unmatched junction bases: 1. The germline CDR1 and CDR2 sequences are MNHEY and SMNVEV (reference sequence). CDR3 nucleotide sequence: TGTGCCAGCAGTTCGACAGGGGGCTATAATTCACCCCTCCACTTT. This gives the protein CASSSTGGYNSPLHF.

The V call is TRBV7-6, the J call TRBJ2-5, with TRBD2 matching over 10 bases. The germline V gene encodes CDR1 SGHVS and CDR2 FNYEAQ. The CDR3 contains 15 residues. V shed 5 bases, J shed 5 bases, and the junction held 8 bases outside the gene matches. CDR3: CASSLLAGVEETQYF. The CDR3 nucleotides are TGTGCCAGCAGCCTGCTAGCGGGGGTGGAGGAGACCCAGTACTTC.

The CDR3 DNA reads as TGTGCCAGCAGTGGCCCCGGGACAGTAAATGAAAAACTGTTTTTT. This codes for CASSGPGTVNEKLFF. This sequence joins TRBV25-1 and TRBJ1-4, with 7 bases lining up with TRBD1. The ends lost 4 bases at V and 5 bases at J; junction bases unmatched: 7. The CDR3 consists of 15 residues. Per germline, CDR1 MGHDK and CDR2 SYGVNS. Complete variable domain (other parts from reference TRBV25-1 and TRBJ1-4): EADIYQTPRYLVIGTGKKITLECSQTMGHDKMYWYQQDPGMELHLIHYSYGVNSTEKGDLSSESTVSRIRTEHFPLTLESARPSHTSQYLCASSGPGTVNEKLFFGSGTQLSVL.